This record looks at one T cell receptor beta chain sequence and its context. Its antigen remains unknown. CDR1 and CDR2 (germline): LGHNA, YNFKEQ. The junction had 3 bases not matched to a gene; V was cut back by 0 bases and J by 7 bases. This CDR3 is built from 15 residues. Every TCR beta cDNA library bore unique molecular identifiers. TCRdb itself ran the PCR reads through MiXCR, one entry per CDR3 protein. The sample holds 350,000 to 500,000 distinct CDR3 sequences, approximately 37% seen once. The source of the sample is a study of post-analysis software for immune sequencing data. Overall study: There were relapsing-remitting, secondary progressive and progressive-relapsing multiple sclerosis among the disease courses included.

Whole-study results and caveats: Comparison with controls showed significantly lower normalized Chao1 diversity in multiple sclerosis patients. In patients, TRBV5-6, TRBV5-1 and TRBV20-1 belonged to four or five TRBV segments found more frequently than in controls. Batch-mates among the samples co-clustered strongly by F measure.

Sequencing was carried out using blood. The rearrangement links TRBV4-2 to TRBJ2-2; 9 nucleotides align to TRBD2. The sequence was obtained from a girl aged 2-10 years with multiple sclerosis. CDR3 residues: CASSQDLAGVGELFF. CDR3 nucleotides: TGTGCCAGCAGCCAAGATTTAGCGGGAGTCGGGGAGCTGTTTTTT.